This T cell receptor beta chain is drawn from a study of T-cell reconstitution after alpha-beta-depleted transplantation in children. CDR1 is DFQATT, CDR2 SNEGSKA, per germline (reference sequence). The CDR3 has 14 residues. The V and J ends lost 2 bases and 2 bases respectively, with 10 bases between them. Unique molecular identifiers tagged the TCRbeta library. TCRdb analysed the PCR reads with MiXCR anew, one entry per CDR3 protein. The sample includes over 550,000 distinct CDR3 sequences, 10% to 13% of them seen just once. The clonotype comes from a human donor who donated a stem cell graft to a child with acute myeloid leukemia. The genes are TRBV20-1 and TRBJ2-1; D is unresolved. The sample here was PBMCs from the stem cell graft donor, taken from the stem cell graft. CDR3 residues: CSARRALPYNEQFF. CDR3 DNA: TGCAGTGCTAGAAGGGCCCTTCCCTACAATGAGCAGTTCTTC.